This entry lists 5 T cell receptor beta chains sequenced from one sample in a study of PD-1 blockade in classical Hodgkin lymphoma. TCRdb's copy holds only in-frame clones and misses some; the assay was immunoSEQ multiplex PCR. This sample carries 96,000 or so clones, roughly 91% of them seen once, and the ten largest clones take around 2%. Time point specified: cycle 4 day 1 (C4D1), after five to seven weeks of nivolumab. All patients experienced relapse after autologous stem cell transplantation, and brentuximab vedotin exposure was variable. The sequenced sample was peripheral blood mononuclear cells (PBMCs), obtained before the fourth cycle of nivolumab. Receptors were obtained from a human donor with classical Hodgkin lymphoma.

The rearrangement links TRBV15 to TRBJ2-3, with 9 bases lining up with TRBD2. Per the germline V gene, CDR1 is LNHNV and CDR2 is YYDKDF (reference sequence). V was pared by 5 bases and J by 3 bases, with 6 bases of the junction left unmatched. This CDR3 has 15 residues. In nucleotides, the CDR3 is TGTGCCACCAGCCGTTTTAGCGGGAGAACAGATACGCAGTATTTT. The encoded protein is CATSRFSGRTDTQYF.

The chain joins TRBV4-1 to TRBJ1-4, with a possible D match to TRBD1 (5 bases). The germline V and J ends were trimmed by 1 base and 8 bases, with 14 bases remaining between them. Germline-derived CDR1 and CDR2 are MGHRA and YSYEKL. This CDR3 has 15 residues. CDR3 protein: CASSQALAGREKLFF. CDR3 sequence (DNA): TGCGCCAGCAGCCAAGCGTTGGCAGGGAGGGAAAAACTGTTTTTT.

This chain joins TRBV28 and TRBJ2-3; TRBD2 aligns across 12 bases. V lost 1 base, J lost 4 bases, and 18 bases stayed unmatched. The CDR3 is 21 residues long. Germline CDR1 MDHEN, CDR2 SYDVKM. The CDR3 sequence is CASSLSWGWGSSSGRADTQYF. Here the CDR3 DNA reads TGTGCCAGCAGTTTATCTTGGGGTTGGGGGTCCTCTAGCGGGAGGGCAGATACGCAGTATTTT.

The chain has TRBV10-1 and TRBJ2-7; possible D gene TRBD2, 5 bases. The germline V and J ends were trimmed by 3 bases and 2 bases, with 8 bases remaining between them. This CDR3 is 13 amino acids long. Germline CDR1 is WNHNN and CDR2 is SYGVQD (reference sequence). The CDR3 coding sequence is TGCGCCAGCAGTGATCCGGGGACCTACGAGCAGTACTTC. It codes for CASSDPGTYEQYF.

The rearrangement links TRBV9 to TRBJ2-4; D unresolved. Deletions cut 0 bases from V and 1 base from J, with 11 bases between. Germline assignment: CDR1 SGDLS and CDR2 YYNGEE. CDR3 length: 16 amino acids. The chain's CDR3 is CASSVGGNTAKNIQYF. DNA for the CDR3: TGTGCCAGCAGCGTAGGGGGAAACACTGCCAAAAACATTCAGTACTTC.